Below, 25 T cell receptor beta chains from the same sample are listed, as sequenced in a study of identical twins. TCRdb analysed the 5' RACE reads with MiXCR anew, one entry per CDR3 protein. The sample holds some 560,000 distinct CDR3 sequences, approximately 9.6% seen once. The data also belong to a second study, concerning yellow fever vaccine responses in identical twins.

Sequenced input: PBMCs. These receptors originate from a woman younger than 35 in good health.

This clonotype was observed a handful of times. The chain joins TRBV6-1 to TRBJ2-7; 9 positions match TRBD1. With V trimmed by 6 bases and J by 6 bases, 6 bases remained unmatched. CDR1 is MNHNS and CDR2 is SASEGT in the germline V gene. CDR3 size: 13 residues. Here the CDR3 DNA reads TGTGCCAGCAGCGGACAGGGGACGGGCGAGCAGTACTTC. It encodes CASSGQGTGEQYF.

Ten or more counts support this clonotype. J is TRBJ2-1 and V is TRBV11-2, with D maybe TRBD1 (5 bases). The CDR3 totals 16 residues. V lost 1 base to trimming and J lost 3 bases, with 13 bases between them. Looked up from germline, CDR1 is SGHAT and CDR2 is FQNNGV. This chain's CDR3 is CASSLVPGSNYNEQFF. The CDR3 DNA follows: TGTGCCAGCAGCTTAGTTCCAGGGTCCAACTACAATGAGCAGTTCTTC.

This clonotype was counted many times. This chain joins TRBV6-5 and TRBJ2-3, with D possibly called TRBD1 or TRBD2 (5 bases each). CDR3 length: 14 amino acids. From germline, CDR1 is MNHEY and CDR2 SVGAGI. Trimming removed 0 bases from V and 4 bases from J, with 8 bases in between. The DNA of the CDR3 is TGTGCCAGCAGTTACTCGATGGGGGCAGATACGCAGTATTTT. This codes for CASSYSMGADTQYF.

This clonotype has just a few counts. The genes are TRBV10-3 and TRBJ2-7, with 8 nucleotides matching TRBD2. Germline CDR1 and CDR2: ENHRY and SYGVKD. The CDR3 has 16 amino acids. The V gene end was trimmed by 7 bases and the J gene end by 1 base; junction bases not matched to a gene: 12. The CDR3, as DNA: TGTGCCATCAAGAAGGGGCTAGCGGGTGTATCCTACGAGCAGTACTTC. This codes for CAIKKGLAGVSYEQYF.

This clonotype was counted a few times. The chain couples TRBV4-3 to TRBJ2-7; 10 nucleotides line up with TRBD2. The V segment lost 0 bases and the J segment 4 bases; nucleotides outside the gene matches: 15. The CDR3 length is 19 residues. The germline V gene has CDR1 LGHNA and CDR2 YSLEER. The CDR3 reads CASSQDLASGSLLSYEQYF. In DNA form, the CDR3 reads TGCGCCAGCAGCCAAGATTTGGCTAGCGGGAGTCTGCTTTCGTACGAGCAGTACTTC.

This clonotype was seen a few times. The chain uses TRBV5-1 and TRBJ2-5; 7 bases fit TRBD1. This CDR3 contains 13 residues. Germline loops: CDR1 SGHRS, CDR2 YFSETQ. After removal of 7 bases from V and 2 bases from J, the junction contained 5 bases not matched to a gene. Here the CDR3 reads CASPYRGQETQYF. CDR3 coding DNA: TGCGCCAGCCCCTACAGGGGTCAAGAGACCCAGTACTTC.

This clonotype was picked up many times. The gene calls are TRBV29-1 and TRBJ2-3, with D possibly being TRBD1 (5 bases). CDR3 length: 12 amino acids. Germline loops: CDR1 SQVTM, CDR2 ANQGSEA. Trimming stripped 4 bases from V and 5 bases from J, with 10 bases between. The CDR3 protein is CSVAKGLDTQYF. CDR3 nucleotides: TGCAGCGTTGCGAAGGGGTTAGATACGCAGTATTTT.

This clonotype was counted ten times or more. The chain employs TRBV24-1 and TRBJ2-1; 10 bases are shared with TRBD2. Germline trimming cut 8 bases from V and 7 bases from J; bases unmatched to any gene: 4. The CDR3 spans 13 residues. The germline gives CDR1 KGHDR, CDR2 SFDVKD. CDR3 nucleotides: TGTGCCACCACCGGGACTAGCGAGAATGAGCAGTTCTTC. It codes for CATTGTSENEQFF.

The DNA of the CDR3 is TGTGCCAGCAGTGATACAACTAGGGGGGCAAATGAGCAGTTCTTC. This translates into CASSDTTRGANEQFF. The J gene is TRBJ2-1, the V gene TRBV25-1; perhaps D is TRBD1 or TRBD2 (6 bases each). The CDR3 spans 15 residues. The V gene's germline CDR1 is MGHDK and CDR2 SYGVNS. The V gene lost 3 bases and the J gene lost 7 bases, with 16 bases spanning the gap.

This clonotype appeared many times. The gene calls are TRBV5-1 and TRBJ1-1; a weak D match, TRBD1 (6 bases). The V and J ends lost 5 bases and 6 bases respectively, with 23 bases between them. This CDR3 contains 16 residues. The germline CDR1 and CDR2 sequences are SGHRS and YFSETQ. CDR3 protein: CASRAGTRNSEAEAFF. The CDR3 DNA sequence: TGCGCCAGCAGGGCCGGGACACGTAACAGCGAAGCTGAAGCTTTCTTT.

This clonotype was observed many times. V gene TRBV5-1 combines with J gene TRBJ2-1; TRBD1 aligns across 7 bases. V dropped 0 bases and J dropped 4; count of bases not matched to a gene: 4. The CDR3 loop spans 15 amino acids. Germline-derived CDR1 and CDR2 are SGHRS and YFSETQ. CDR3 bases: TGCGCCAGCAGCTTGGGACAGGGAAAATACAATGAGCAGTTCTTC. Its translation: CASSLGQGKYNEQFF.

This chain connects TRBV27 to TRBJ2-7; D might be TRBD2 (5 bases). The CDR3 loop spans 15 amino acids. Trimming pared 0 bases from V and 5 bases from J, leaving 14 bases between. The germline V gene encodes CDR1 MNHEY and CDR2 SMNVEV (reference sequence). The CDR3 region has the DNA TGTGCCAGCAGTTTATCGCCGGGGTTCTATGACGAGCAGTACTTC. It yields the protein CASSLSPGFYDEQYF.

This clonotype has ten or more counts. The rearrangement uses TRBV12-3 or TRBV12-4 and TRBJ1-6; tentative D call: TRBD1 (6 bases). The V gene lost 6 bases and the J gene lost 7 bases, with 16 bases spanning the gap. The CDR3 length is 15 residues. The CDR3 coding sequence is TGTGCCAGCAGCCCCGATGGGGGGCGGAATTCACCCCTCCACTTT. As protein: CASSPDGGRNSPLHF.

In its sample, this clonotype was seen a few times. V usage is TRBV7-3 and J usage is TRBJ1-1, with a possible D match to TRBD1 (5 bases). Germline CDR1 SGHTA, CDR2 FQGTGA. V was clipped by 5 bases and J by 3 bases, with 13 bases between them. This CDR3 region has 14 residues. Written as DNA, the CDR3 is TGTGCCAGCAGCCCTGAGGGGCGGGACACTGAAGCTTTCTTT. This codes for CASSPEGRDTEAFF.

This clonotype was observed a few times. This chain joins TRBV7-8 and TRBJ2-7, with D possibly being TRBD1 (5 bases). Per the germline V gene, CDR1 is SGHVS and CDR2 is FQNEAQ. This CDR3 contains 13 residues. V was shortened by 5 bases and J by 0 bases, with 8 bases between the two germline ends. The CDR3 DNA follows: TGTGCCAGCAGCCAGGACATCTCCTACGAGCAGTACTTC. It specifies CASSQDISYEQYF.

This clonotype was detected many times. The V and J genes are TRBV7-8 and TRBJ2-1; TRBD2 might be the D (5 bases). This CDR3 has 18 residues. Trimming pared 4 bases from V and 8 bases from J, leaving 27 bases between. Germline-derived CDR1 and CDR2 are SGHVS and FQNEAQ. The CDR3 here is CASSSPQVLGGLSYEQFF. CDR3 nucleotides: TGTGCCAGCAGCTCCCCCCAGGTTTTGGGCGGGTTATCGTATGAGCAGTTCTTC.

This clonotype was counted a few times. The CDR3 DNA sequence: TGTGCCAGCAGCGTTTCCCAACGGGAGACCCAGTACTTC. Translation: CASSVSQRETQYF. The chain links TRBV9 to TRBJ2-5; D remains ambiguous. Germline V gene data show CDR1 as SGDLS and CDR2 as YYNGEE. The length of the CDR3 is 13 residues. V lost 2 bases, J lost 5 bases, and 10 bases lay in between.

V and J are TRBV27 and TRBJ1-1; D is unresolved. This CDR3 is built from 14 residues. Germline assignment: CDR1 MNHEY and CDR2 SMNVEV (reference sequence). V gave up 4 bases and J gave up 4 bases, with 13 bases separating them. CDR3 amino acids: CASSSFVRRTEAFF. The CDR3, as DNA: TGTGCCAGCAGTTCCTTTGTAAGGCGCACTGAAGCTTTCTTT.

The chain combines TRBV15 with TRBJ2-3, with a tentative D call TRBD1 (6 bases). Trimming removed 5 bases at V and 4 bases at J, with 19 bases between. The CDR3 has 16 amino acids. Germline V gene data show CDR1 as LNHNV and CDR2 as YYDKDF (reference sequence). CDR3 amino acids: CATSPHPGAGADTQYF. CDR3 nucleotides: TGTGCCACCAGCCCCCATCCAGGGGCCGGGGCAGATACGCAGTATTTT.

In this sample, this clonotype turned up many times. This chain connects TRBV10-2 to TRBJ1-2; no reliable D call. In germline, CDR1 is WSHSY, CDR2 SAAADI. The CDR3 runs to 13 residues. Trimming removed 2 bases from V and 4 bases from J, with 8 bases in between. The DNA of the CDR3 is TGCGCCAGCAGTGAGCTGCAAAGCTATGGCTACACCTTC. As protein: CASSELQSYGYTF.

The V and J genes are TRBV11-2 and TRBJ2-2; 11 positions agree with TRBD2. The CDR3 covers 18 residues. Trimming cost V 4 bases and J 6 bases; bases outside gene matches: 13. The V gene's germline CDR1 is SGHAT and CDR2 FQNNGV. CDR3 loop: CASSWGLLAGDMAGELFF. CDR3 DNA sequence: TGTGCCAGCAGCTGGGGTTTACTAGCGGGAGATATGGCCGGGGAGCTGTTTTTT.

This clonotype was seen a few times. The V call is TRBV14, the J call TRBJ2-2, with TRBD1 as a possible D gene (5 bases). The CDR3 is made up of 15 amino acids. Trimming shortened V by 4 bases and J by 0 bases, and 9 bases separated the two germline ends. Germline V CDR1 and CDR2: SGHDN, FVKESK. CDR3: CASSLRQPNTGELFF. CDR3 coding DNA: TGTGCCAGCAGCCTGAGACAGCCGAACACCGGGGAGCTGTTTTTT.

This clonotype came up many times. The gene calls are TRBV20-1 and TRBJ2-7; no firm D call. The CDR3 runs to 12 residues. Trimming shortened V by 0 bases and J by 2 bases, and 5 bases separated the two germline ends. CDR1 DFQATT and CDR2 SNEGSKA come from the germline V gene (reference sequence). The CDR3 sequence: CSARDGTYEQYF. The CDR3, as DNA: TGCAGTGCTAGAGATGGGACCTACGAGCAGTACTTC.

V and J are TRBV7-3 and TRBJ2-3, with D maybe TRBD2 (6 bases). The CDR3 loop spans 14 amino acids. Germline V lookup: CDR1 SGHTA, CDR2 FQGTGA. The V gene lost 5 bases and the J gene lost 4 bases, with 13 bases spanning the gap. The CDR3 sequence is CASSHLGEADTQYF. CDR3 DNA: TGTGCCAGCAGCCACCTCGGGGAGGCAGATACGCAGTATTTT.

This clonotype was detected only a few times. DNA of the CDR3: TGCAGTGCTAGAGATCCCCTAGCCCCAGATACGCAGTATTTT. This gives the protein CSARDPLAPDTQYF. The rearrangement links TRBV20-1 to TRBJ2-3; maybe TRBD2 (5 bases). The CDR3 extends over 14 amino acids. The V gene's germline CDR1 is DFQATT and CDR2 SNEGSKA (reference sequence). Trimming cost V 0 bases and J 4 bases, with 11 bases left between them.